This TCR beta chain derives from a study of CD8+ T cells in alopecia areata. Study-level findings and limits: Scalp sample sequencing also detects resident alphabeta T cells of normal skin.

Extraction of RNA preceded its reverse transcription into cDNA, which served as the sequencing template. The protocol was immunoSEQ multiplex PCR, while the TCRdb copy is restricted to in-frame clones and leaves out a portion. The sample lists approximately 150,000 clones, less than 75% occurring once. The CDR3 is 13 amino acids. The germline gives CDR1 MDHEN, CDR2 SYDVKM. Trimming removed 8 bases at V and 2 bases at J, with 13 bases between. In regard to this clone: Its target is not known.

The chain carries TRBV28 and TRBJ2-7; D may match TRBD1 or TRBD2 (5 bases each). Sequencing input: CD8+ T cells sorted from blood. The sequence was collected from a human donor in good health. This chain's CDR3 is CASGTRSPYEQYF. The CDR3 bases are TGTGCCAGCGGGACGCGGAGCCCCTACGAGCAGTACTTC.